One and the same sample provided the 27 T cell receptor beta chains below, sequenced in a study of identical twins. TCRdb re-analysed the 5' RACE reads in MiXCR, keeping a single row per CDR3 protein. The table has about 470,000 distinct CDR3 sequences, 20% to 25% seen once; the top ten hold 2.9%. This sample also appeared in a second study, on T cells expressing NK-cell markers.

The material sequenced was CD4+ T cells sorted from blood. The receptors stem from a young woman in good health.

This clonotype was seen a handful of times. The chain recombines TRBV7-8 with TRBJ1-6, with D possibly being TRBD1 (5 bases). Per germline, CDR1 SGHVS and CDR2 FQNEAQ. The V end was cut by 7 bases, the J end by 7 bases, with 14 bases between. The CDR3 runs 14 residues. CDR3 region: CASKTRAGNSPLHF. The CDR3 coding sequence is TGTGCCAGCAAGACTCGCGCAGGGAATTCACCCCTCCACTTT.

V gene TRBV6-1 combines with J gene TRBJ2-7, with D uncertain. Germline values: CDR1 MNHNS, CDR2 SASEGT. V was pared by 7 bases and J by 2 bases, with 6 bases between. CDR3 length: 11 residues. This CDR3 reads CASTKPYEQYF. The DNA for the CDR3 is TGTGCCAGCACCAAGCCCTACGAGCAGTACTTC.

This clonotype was detected a few times. The CDR3 loop is CASTLAGGPGNEQFF. In DNA, the CDR3 is TGCGCCAGCACCCTAGCGGGAGGGCCGGGAAATGAGCAGTTCTTC. The rearrangement joins TRBV10-2 to TRBJ2-1; 12 bases are a match to TRBD2. Germline values: CDR1 WSHSY, CDR2 SAAADI. This CDR3 region has 15 residues. V lost 7 bases and J lost 7; bases outside the gene matches: 8.

The CDR3 sequence: CSAVPGAGAEAFF. As DNA, the CDR3 is TGCAGTGCCGTCCCGGGAGCCGGCGCTGAAGCTTTCTTT. The V and J genes are TRBV20-1 and TRBJ1-1, with unresolved D. CDR3 length equals 13 residues. V was shortened by 6 bases and J by 6 bases, with 17 bases between the two germline ends. Germline-derived CDR1 and CDR2 are DFQATT and SNEGSKA (reference sequence).

In its sample, this clonotype was seen many times. CDR3 region: CASSPRQVDGYTF. The CDR3 DNA sequence: TGTGCCAGCAGCCCACGGCAGGTGGATGGCTACACCTTC. The J gene is TRBJ1-2, the V gene TRBV12-3 or TRBV12-4; D unclear. Trimming shortened V by 6 bases and J by 6 bases, and 14 bases separated the two germline ends. CDR3 length: 13 amino acids.

This clonotype was counted at least ten times. This chain connects TRBV9 to TRBJ2-1, with TRBD2 matching over 8 bases. The CDR3 extends over 16 amino acids. Germline CDR1 and CDR2: SGDLS and YYNGEE. Trimming cost V 2 bases and J 2 bases; bases outside gene matches: 6. The CDR3 reads CASSVVSGSTYNEQFF. CDR3 sequence (DNA): TGTGCCAGCAGCGTCGTAAGCGGGAGCACCTACAATGAGCAGTTCTTC.

Comments on this clonotype: Compared with germline, one end of the junction differs, possibly owing to a read error. The chain joins TRBV5-1 to TRBJ2-5, with 9 bases lining up with TRBD2. Per germline, CDR1 SGHRS and CDR2 YFSETQ. The CDR3 extends over 14 amino acids. CDR3 sequence reads: CASSSGTSLESQYF. As DNA, the CDR3 is TGCGCCAGCTCCTCCGGGACTAGCCTAGAGTCCCAGTACTTC.

This clonotype has only a few counts. The chain uses TRBV6-2 or TRBV6-3 and TRBJ2-1; 11 nucleotides agree with TRBD2. Per germline, CDR1 MNHEY and CDR2 SVGEGT. The CDR3 is made up of 16 amino acids. After removal of 6 bases from V and 4 bases from J, the junction contained 8 bases not matched to a gene. The CDR3 loop reads CASRRLLAGAYNEQFF. The CDR3, as DNA: TGTGCCAGCAGGCGTCTACTAGCGGGAGCTTACAATGAGCAGTTCTTC.

The rearrangement links TRBV20-1 to TRBJ2-3, with D possibly matching TRBD2 (6 bases). The CDR3 runs 16 residues. V was cut by 2 bases and J by 0 bases, with 15 bases left in between. Germline CDR1 reads DFQATT; CDR2 reads SNEGSKA (reference sequence). The chain's CDR3 is CSARPLLAASTDTQYF. CDR3 bases: TGCAGTGCTAGACCTTTATTAGCGGCTAGCACAGATACGCAGTATTTT.

This clonotype turned up a few times. The V call is TRBV5-5, the J call TRBJ2-1; D not resolved. Germline CDR1 SGHKS, CDR2 YYEKEE (reference sequence). Deletions cut 0 bases from V and 8 bases from J, with 12 bases between. There are 14 residues in the CDR3. In DNA, the CDR3 is TGTGCCAGCAGCTTGGACATATCAGTTCATGAGCAGTTCTTC. Its translation: CASSLDISVHEQFF. Full variable domain (missing parts from reference TRBV5-5 and TRBJ2-1): DAGVTQSPTHLIKTRGQQVTLRCSPISGHKSVSWYQQVLGQGPQFIFQYYEKEERGRGNFPDRFSARQFPNYSSELNVNALLLGDSALYLCASSLDISVHEQFFGPGTRLTVL.

A few counts support this clonotype. The chain recombines TRBV3-1 with TRBJ1-2, with D maybe TRBD1 (5 bases). This CDR3 is built from 14 residues. Trimming took off 0 bases at V and 8 bases at J, with 13 bases between the two ends. Germline assignment: CDR1 LGHDT and CDR2 YNNKEL (reference sequence). Written as DNA, the CDR3 is TGTGCCAGCAGCCAAGATGCAGGGAGAGGCGGCTACACCTTC. Protein product: CASSQDAGRGGYTF.

This clonotype was observed a few times. The J gene is TRBJ2-5, the V gene TRBV6-1, with D perhaps matching TRBD2 (6 bases). The CDR3 is made up of 14 amino acids. Between the trimmed V and J ends, which lost 6 bases and 1 base, there was a span of 12 bases. Per germline, CDR1 MNHNS and CDR2 SASEGT. CDR3 sequence: CASRGGRIQETQYF. CDR3 nucleotides: TGTGCCAGCAGGGGGGGACGGATCCAAGAGACCCAGTACTTC.

Only a few counts were recorded for this clonotype. The chain joins TRBV2 to TRBJ2-5, with TRBD2 matching over 7 bases. V shed 2 bases and J 2 bases; nucleotides not matched to a gene: 2. Germline CDR1 SNHLY, CDR2 FYNNEI. The CDR3 totals 14 residues. Written as DNA, the CDR3 is TGTGCCAGCAGTGAAACTAGCGAGCAAGAGACCCAGTACTTC. It specifies CASSETSEQETQYF.

This clonotype was picked up a small number of times. The gene calls are TRBV18 and TRBJ2-5; D is undetermined. Germline CDR1 reads KGHSH; CDR2 reads LQKENI. V lost 2 bases to trimming and J lost 5 bases, with 12 bases between them. This CDR3 has 14 residues. The CDR3 protein is CASSPGSQGETQYF. The CDR3 nucleotides are TGTGCCAGCTCACCAGGCAGTCAAGGGGAGACCCAGTACTTC.

This clonotype has only a few counts. This chain uses TRBV6-1 with TRBJ1-2, with D tentatively TRBD1 (5 bases). Trimming shortened V by 2 bases and J by 6 bases, and 13 bases separated the two germline ends. Per germline, CDR1 MNHNS and CDR2 SASEGT. This CDR3 is built from 14 residues. In DNA form, the CDR3 reads TGTGCCAGCAGTGAAAGAGCCGGGACGGATGGCTACACCTTC. This encodes CASSERAGTDGYTF.

V gene TRBV5-1 combines with J gene TRBJ2-1, with 8 bases that match TRBD1. This CDR3 region has 14 residues. V shed 6 bases and J 9 bases; nucleotides not matched to a gene: 11. Germline CDR1 and CDR2: SGHRS and YFSETQ. Here the CDR3 reads CASTLTAGGGEQFF. CDR3 coding DNA: TGCGCCAGCACACTTACCGCAGGGGGCGGTGAGCAGTTCTTC.

The rearrangement uses TRBV3-1 and TRBJ2-7, with unresolved D. The germline gives CDR1 LGHDT, CDR2 YNNKEL (reference sequence). The CDR3 extends over 13 amino acids. V was pared by 0 bases and J by 2 bases, with 5 bases between. CDR3 amino acids: CASSQDQAYEQYF. The CDR3 nucleotides read TGTGCCAGCAGCCAAGACCAAGCCTACGAGCAGTACTTC.

This clonotype was seen at least ten times. This sequence joins TRBV5-1 and TRBJ1-5; D not resolved. This CDR3 contains 15 residues. Germline V lookup: CDR1 SGHRS, CDR2 YFSETQ. Trimming removed 1 base at V and 0 bases at J, with 8 bases between. For the CDR3, the DNA is TGCGCCAGCAGCTTGTCCGGGGATAGCAATCAGCCCCAGCATTTT. Residues: CASSLSGDSNQPQHF.

This clonotype has only a few counts. The chain recombines TRBV29-1 with TRBJ2-3, with D perhaps TRBD1 (6 bases). This CDR3 is 13 amino acids long. Germline V gene lookup returns CDR1 SQVTM and CDR2 ANQGSEA. The V gene lost 8 bases and the J gene lost 2 bases, with 14 bases spanning the gap. The CDR3 protein is CSSTGSNTDTQYF. Written as DNA, the CDR3 is TGCAGCAGTACAGGGTCGAACACAGATACGCAGTATTTT.

This clonotype came up a few times. The rearrangement links TRBV3-1 to TRBJ1-3; D gene unclear. The V end was cut by 6 bases, the J end by 6 bases, with 15 bases between. Germline lookup yields CDR1 LGHDT and CDR2 YNNKEL (reference sequence). There are 14 residues in the CDR3. CDR3: CASRYREGSNTIYF. The CDR3 nucleotides are TGTGCCAGCAGGTACCGAGAGGGTTCAAACACCATATATTTT.

This clonotype was observed a handful of times. V and J are TRBV29-1 and TRBJ2-7; 14 bases match TRBD2. Germline assignment: CDR1 SQVTM and CDR2 ANQGSEA. The CDR3 length is 13 residues. The V segment lost 4 bases and the J segment 5 bases; nucleotides outside the gene matches: 1. CDR3 in amino acids: CSVGGLAGDEQYF. DNA of the CDR3: TGCAGCGTTGGGGGACTAGCGGGGGACGAGCAGTACTTC.

V usage is TRBV6-5 and J usage is TRBJ2-7, with a tentative D call TRBD1 (6 bases). In germline, CDR1 is MNHEY, CDR2 SVGAGI. This CDR3 is 14 amino acids long. V was shortened by 0 bases and J by 3 bases, with 9 bases between the two germline ends. The CDR3 sequence: CASSYSTGLYEQYF. CDR3 nucleotide sequence: TGTGCCAGCAGTTACTCGACAGGACTCTACGAGCAGTACTTC.

In this sample, this clonotype turned up a few times. The chain recombines TRBV7-8 with TRBJ2-7; 8 nucleotides agree with TRBD1. The CDR3 is made up of 15 amino acids. J lost 3 bases, V lost 5 bases, and 9 bases had no gene match. Germline V gene sequence: CDR1 SGHVS, CDR2 FQNEAQ. This CDR3 is CASSEGTGAYYEQYF. The CDR3 DNA reads as TGTGCCAGCAGCGAGGGGACAGGAGCTTACTACGAGCAGTACTTC.

The chain uses TRBV7-6 and TRBJ2-3; perhaps TRBD2 as D (6 bases). Germline-derived CDR1 and CDR2 are SGHVS and FNYEAQ. The CDR3 has 19 residues. Trimming stripped 5 bases from V and 0 bases from J, with 24 bases between. CDR3 bases: TGTGCCAGCAGCCCCGTACGGCGGCGAGCGGGTGTTAGCACAGATACGCAGTATTTT. This sequence encodes CASSPVRRRAGVSTDTQYF.

This clonotype was counted a single time. The V call is TRBV7-8, the J call TRBJ1-1; TRBD1 aligns across 11 bases. The CDR3 is made up of 15 amino acids. Looked up from germline, CDR1 is SGHVS and CDR2 is FQNEAQ. The V segment lost 5 bases and the J segment 5 bases; nucleotides outside the gene matches: 7. The CDR3 sequence: CASSGQDRGPTEAFF. CDR3 sequence (DNA): TGTGCCAGCAGCGGACAGGACAGGGGGCCGACTGAAGCTTTCTTT. The full variable domain, rest sourced from reference TRBV7-8 and TRBJ1-1, is GAGVSQSPRYKVAKRGQDVALRCDPISGHVSLFWYQQALGQGPEFLTYFQNEAQLDKSGLPSDRFFAERPEGSVSTLKIQRTQQEDSAVYLCASSGQDRGPTEAFFGQGTRLTVV.

The V gene is TRBV30, the J gene TRBJ2-7, with a tentative D call TRBD2 (6 bases). Germline CDR1 is GTSNPN and CDR2 is SVGIG (reference sequence). The CDR3 totals 15 residues. V was trimmed by 2 bases and J by 9 bases, leaving 23 bases between them. The CDR3 DNA follows: TGTGCCTGGAGTCCGTACACAGCCGGAGGAGGGGCGCAGTACTTC. Translated: CAWSPYTAGGGAQYF.

For the CDR3, the DNA is TGTGCCAGCAGTTACGGTTTGGGGAGAGGGGGAAGCTCCTACAATGAGCAGTTCTTC. Amino acids: CASSYGLGRGGSSYNEQFF. The V gene is TRBV6-2 or TRBV6-3, the J gene TRBJ2-1, with D tentatively TRBD1 (6 bases). Looked up from germline, CDR1 is MNHEY and CDR2 is SVGEGT. This CDR3 has 19 residues. Trimming cost V 2 bases and J 0 bases, with 20 bases left between them.